This T cell receptor beta chain was found in a study of blood T cell repertoires in COVID-19. The length of the CDR3 is 13 residues. The germline V gene has CDR1 LGHNT and CDR2 FRNRAP. V dropped 5 bases and J dropped 6; count of bases not matched to a gene: 6. Using immunoSEQ multiplex PCR, the repertoire was profiled, and TCRdb retains in-frame clones only, with some absent. The data hold some 250,000 clones, with roughly nine tenths observed a single time. The TCR comes from a woman aged 25 to 39 with COVID-19, enrolled during active disease. The specimen was peripheral blood. This chain joins TRBV12-5 and TRBJ2-7; 8 bases map to TRBD2. CDR3 sequence (DNA): TGTGCTAGTGGTCCGGGGGGGCCCCCCGAGCAGTACTTC. Residues: CASGPGGPPEQYF.